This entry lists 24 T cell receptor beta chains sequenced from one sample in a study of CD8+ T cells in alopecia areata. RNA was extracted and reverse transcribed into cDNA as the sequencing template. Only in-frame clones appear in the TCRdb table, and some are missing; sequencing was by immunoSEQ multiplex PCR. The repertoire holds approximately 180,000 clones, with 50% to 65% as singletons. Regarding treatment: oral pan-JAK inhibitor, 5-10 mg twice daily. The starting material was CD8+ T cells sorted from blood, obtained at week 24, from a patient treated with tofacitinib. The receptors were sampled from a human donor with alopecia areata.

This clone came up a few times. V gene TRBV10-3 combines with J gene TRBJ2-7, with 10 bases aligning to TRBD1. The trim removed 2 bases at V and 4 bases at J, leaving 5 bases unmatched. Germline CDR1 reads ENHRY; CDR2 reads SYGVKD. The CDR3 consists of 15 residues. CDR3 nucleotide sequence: TGTGCCATCAGTGAGCCGGGACAGGGGACGTACGAGCAGTACTTC. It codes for CAISEPGQGTYEQYF.

The CDR3 here is CASSPERTVNTEAFF. The DNA of the CDR3 is TGTGCCAGCAGCCCCGAACGAACAGTGAACACTGAAGCTTTCTTT. The chain combines TRBV7-8 with TRBJ1-1; unclear D gene. The CDR3 is 15 residues long. V gave up 5 bases and J gave up 0 bases, with 13 bases separating them. Germline V gene sequence: CDR1 SGHVS, CDR2 FQNEAQ.

CDR3 nucleotide sequence: TGCGCCAGCAGCTTTATTCCGGGACAGAGAGCCTACGAGCAGTACTTC. Translating it yields CASSFIPGQRAYEQYF. The chain couples TRBV5-1 to TRBJ2-7, with 7 positions matching TRBD1. Germline CDR1 SGHRS, CDR2 YFSETQ. V lost 2 bases, J lost 2 bases, and 10 bases stayed unmatched. The CDR3 has 16 amino acids.

The CDR3 nucleotides read TGCGCCAGCAGTGGTGGACAGGGTTTACCTGAGACCCAGTACTTC. Residues: CASSGGQGLPETQYF. The V call is TRBV10-2, the J call TRBJ2-5, with 8 bases fitting TRBD1. The CDR3 length is 15 residues. Germline loops: CDR1 WSHSY, CDR2 SAAADI. V gave up 4 bases and J gave up 5 bases; unmatched junction bases: 9.

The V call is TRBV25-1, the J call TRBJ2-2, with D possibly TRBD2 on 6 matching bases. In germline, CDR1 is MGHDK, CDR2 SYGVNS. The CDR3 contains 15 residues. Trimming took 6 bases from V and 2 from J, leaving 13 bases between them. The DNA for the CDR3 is TGTGCCAGCAGGGAGATCGGGACTAACACCGGGGAGCTGTTTTTT. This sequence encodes CASREIGTNTGELFF. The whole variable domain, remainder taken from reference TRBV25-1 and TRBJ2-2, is EADIYQTPRYLVIGTGKKITLECSQTMGHDKMYWYQQDPGMELHLIHYSYGVNSTEKGDLSSESTVSRIRTEHFPLTLESARPSHTSQYLCASREIGTNTGELFFGEGSRLTVL.

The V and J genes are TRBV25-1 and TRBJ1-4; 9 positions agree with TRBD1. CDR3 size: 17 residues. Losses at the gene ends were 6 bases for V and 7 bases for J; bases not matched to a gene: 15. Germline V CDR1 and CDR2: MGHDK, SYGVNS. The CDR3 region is CASSQPRTGVSGEKLFF. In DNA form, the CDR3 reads TGTGCCAGCAGCCAACCGCGGACAGGGGTATCAGGTGAAAAACTGTTTTTT. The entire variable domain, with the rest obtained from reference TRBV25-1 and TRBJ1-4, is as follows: EADIYQTPRYLVIGTGKKITLECSQTMGHDKMYWYQQDPGMELHLIHYSYGVNSTEKGDLSSESTVSRIRTEHFPLTLESARPSHTSQYLCASSQPRTGVSGEKLFFGSGTQLSVL.

The CDR3 sequence: CASSQSRTHNNEQFF. The CDR3 nucleotides read TGTGCCAGCAGCCAATCTAGAACTCATAACAATGAGCAGTTCTTC. J is TRBJ2-1 and V is TRBV5-4, with no clear D. The germline CDR1 and CDR2 sequences are SGHNT and YYREEE (reference sequence). Trimming took off 4 bases at V and 5 bases at J, with 16 bases between the two ends. The CDR3 runs to 15 residues.

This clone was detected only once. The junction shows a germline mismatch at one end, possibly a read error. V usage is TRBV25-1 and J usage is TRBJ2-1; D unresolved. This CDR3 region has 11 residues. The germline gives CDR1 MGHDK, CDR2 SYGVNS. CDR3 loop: CASSAGPERFF. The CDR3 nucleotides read TGTGCCAGCAGTGCAGGACCCGAGCGGTTCTTC.

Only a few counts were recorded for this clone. This CDR3 is CAILRQAGNTEAFF. The CDR3 coding sequence is TGTGCCATCCTCCGACAGGCAGGGAACACTGAAGCTTTCTTT. This chain links TRBV7-9 with TRBJ1-1; maybe TRBD1 (6 bases). The V and J ends lost 10 bases and 1 base respectively, with 16 bases between them. Germline values: CDR1 SEHNR, CDR2 FQNEAQ (reference sequence). The CDR3 is made up of 14 amino acids.

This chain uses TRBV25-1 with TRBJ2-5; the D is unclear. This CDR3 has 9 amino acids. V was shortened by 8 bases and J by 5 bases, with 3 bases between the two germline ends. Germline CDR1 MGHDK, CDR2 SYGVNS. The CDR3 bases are TGTGCCAGCGGGGAGACCCAGTACTTC. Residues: CASGETQYF.

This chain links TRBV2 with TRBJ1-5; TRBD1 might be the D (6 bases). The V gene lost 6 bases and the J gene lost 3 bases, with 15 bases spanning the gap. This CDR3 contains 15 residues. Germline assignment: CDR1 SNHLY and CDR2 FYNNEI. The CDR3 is CASSEMDSANQPQHF. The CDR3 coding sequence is TGTGCCAGCAGCGAGATGGACAGCGCCAATCAGCCCCAGCATTTT.

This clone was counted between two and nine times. CDR3 residues: CASSQGQGIGNEKLFF. CDR3 nucleotide sequence: TGCGCCAGCAGCCAAGGACAGGGTATTGGTAATGAAAAACTGTTTTTT. The V call is TRBV4-1, the J call TRBJ1-4, with 7 bases identical to TRBD1. This CDR3 has 16 amino acids. Germline V gene sequence: CDR1 MGHRA, CDR2 YSYEKL. The V and J ends lost 1 base and 4 bases, in that order; junction bases with no gene match: 6.

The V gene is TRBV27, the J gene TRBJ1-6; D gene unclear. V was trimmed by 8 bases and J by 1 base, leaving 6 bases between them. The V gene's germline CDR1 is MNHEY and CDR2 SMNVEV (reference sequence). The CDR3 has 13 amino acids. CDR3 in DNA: TGTGCCAGCGCGAGTTCCTATAATTCACCCCTCCACTTT. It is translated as CASASSYNSPLHF.

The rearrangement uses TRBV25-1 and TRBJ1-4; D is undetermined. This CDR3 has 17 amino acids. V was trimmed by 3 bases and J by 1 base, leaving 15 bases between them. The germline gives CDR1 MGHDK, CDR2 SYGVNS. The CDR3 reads CASSDPGRIKTNEKLFF. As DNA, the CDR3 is TGTGCCAGCAGTGATCCGGGCAGAATAAAAACTAATGAAAAACTGTTTTTT.

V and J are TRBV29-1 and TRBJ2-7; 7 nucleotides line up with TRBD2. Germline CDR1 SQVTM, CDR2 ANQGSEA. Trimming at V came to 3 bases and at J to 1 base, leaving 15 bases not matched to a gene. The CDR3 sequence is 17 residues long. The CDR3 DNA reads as TGCAGCGTTGATTTCGGGGGAGGGTTAGGGACTTCCTACGAGCAGTACTTC. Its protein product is CSVDFGGGLGTSYEQYF.

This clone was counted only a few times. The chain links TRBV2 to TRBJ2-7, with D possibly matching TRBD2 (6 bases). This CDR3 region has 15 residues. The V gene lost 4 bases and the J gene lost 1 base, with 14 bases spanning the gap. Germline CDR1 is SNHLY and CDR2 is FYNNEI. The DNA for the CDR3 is TGTGCCAGCAGTGGCGAACCAGGAGGGTCCTACGAGCAGTACTTC. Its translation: CASSGEPGGSYEQYF.

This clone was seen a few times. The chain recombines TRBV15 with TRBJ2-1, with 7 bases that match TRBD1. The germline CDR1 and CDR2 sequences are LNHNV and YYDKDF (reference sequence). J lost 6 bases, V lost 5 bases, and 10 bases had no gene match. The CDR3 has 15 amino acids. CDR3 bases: TGTGCCACCAGCTCCCAGGACAGGCGCGGCAATGAGCAGTTCTTC. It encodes CATSSQDRRGNEQFF.

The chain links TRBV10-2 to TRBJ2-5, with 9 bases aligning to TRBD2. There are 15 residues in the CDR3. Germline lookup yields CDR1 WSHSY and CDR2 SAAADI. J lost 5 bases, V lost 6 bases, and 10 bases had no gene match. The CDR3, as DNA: TGCGCCAGCAGGGATAGCGGGGGTCAAGGGGAGACCCAGTACTTC. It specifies CASRDSGGQGETQYF.

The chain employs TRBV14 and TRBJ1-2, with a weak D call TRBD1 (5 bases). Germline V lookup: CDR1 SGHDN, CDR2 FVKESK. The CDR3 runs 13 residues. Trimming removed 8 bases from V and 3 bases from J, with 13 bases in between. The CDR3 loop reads CASETGTHYGYTF. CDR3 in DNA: TGTGCCAGCGAGACCGGGACCCACTATGGCTACACCTTC.

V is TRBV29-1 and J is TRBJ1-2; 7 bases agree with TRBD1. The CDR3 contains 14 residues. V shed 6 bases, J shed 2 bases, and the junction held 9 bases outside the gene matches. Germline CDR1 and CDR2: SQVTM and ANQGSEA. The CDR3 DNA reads TGCAGCGTGGACCAGGGACAGTCCAACTATGGCTACACCTTC. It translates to CSVDQGQSNYGYTF.

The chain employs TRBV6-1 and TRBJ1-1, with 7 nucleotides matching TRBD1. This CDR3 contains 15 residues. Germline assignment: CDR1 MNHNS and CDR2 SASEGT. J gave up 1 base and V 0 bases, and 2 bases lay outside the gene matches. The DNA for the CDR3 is TGTGCCAGCAGTGAAGCGGACAGGTGGAACACTGAAGCTTTCTTT. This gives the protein CASSEADRWNTEAFF.

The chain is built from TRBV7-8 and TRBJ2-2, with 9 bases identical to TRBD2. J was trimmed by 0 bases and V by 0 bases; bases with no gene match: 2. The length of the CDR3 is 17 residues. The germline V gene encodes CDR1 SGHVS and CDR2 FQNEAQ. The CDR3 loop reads CASSLALAGANTGELFF. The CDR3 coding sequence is TGTGCCAGCAGCTTAGCCTTAGCGGGGGCGAACACCGGGGAGCTGTTTTTT.

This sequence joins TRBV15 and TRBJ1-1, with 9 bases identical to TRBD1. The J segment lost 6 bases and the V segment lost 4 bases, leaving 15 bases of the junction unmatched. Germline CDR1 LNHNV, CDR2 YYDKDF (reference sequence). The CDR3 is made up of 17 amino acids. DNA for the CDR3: TGTGCCACCAGCAACGATTTTCCGGGACAGGGATGGTCTGAAGCTTTCTTT. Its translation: CATSNDFPGQGWSEAFF.

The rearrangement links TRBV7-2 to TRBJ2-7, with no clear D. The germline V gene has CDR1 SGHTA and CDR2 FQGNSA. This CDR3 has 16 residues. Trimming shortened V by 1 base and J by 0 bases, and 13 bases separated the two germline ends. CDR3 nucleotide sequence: TGTGCCAGCAGCTTAGACCCCCAGGAGTTCTCCTACGAGCAGTACTTC. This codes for CASSLDPQEFSYEQYF.